One sample yielded the 10 T cell receptor beta chains listed below, sequenced in a study of HIV-infected children after antiretroviral therapy interruption. Noted treatment: PENTA 11 planned treatment interruption arm or continuous ART arm. Unique molecular identifiers were included in an RNA-based 3' RACE TCR library. Via MiXCR, TCRdb re-called the 3' RACE reads, giving one row per CDR3 protein. The data show 14,000 to 15,000 distinct CDR3 sequences, with approximately 3.6% seen just once and around 36% held by the top ten. Sample: CD45RO+ CD8+ T cells from PBMCs, pooled from several time points, taken from a donor given antiretroviral therapy, either interrupted or continuous. Subset given: memory CD8+ CD45RO+ CD45RA- T cells. All receptors come from a pool of human donors with HIV.

By its share, this clonotype is medium-sized. The V gene is TRBV4-1, the J gene TRBJ1-1; 8 nucleotides line up with TRBD1. Looked up from germline, CDR1 is MGHRA and CDR2 is YSYEKL. This CDR3 is 19 amino acids long. After removal of 0 bases from V and 0 bases from J, the junction contained 12 bases not matched to a gene. CDR3 sequence (DNA): TGCGCCAGCAGCCAAGACACGGCAGGGGGCATCGGGATGAACACTGAAGCTTTCTTT. Protein: CASSQDTAGGIGMNTEAFF.

In its sample, this clonotype was seen a few times. The gene calls are TRBV7-9 and TRBJ2-7, with D perhaps TRBD1 (6 bases). Germline CDR1 and CDR2: SEHNR and FQNEAQ (reference sequence). The CDR3 is 12 amino acids. V lost 5 bases and J 4 bases, leaving 9 bases between the germline ends. The CDR3 spells CASSVGQYEQYF. DNA for the CDR3: TGTGCCAGCAGCGTAGGACAGTACGAGCAGTACTTC. Complete variable domain (other parts from reference TRBV7-9 and TRBJ2-7): DTGVSQNPRHKITKRGQNVTFRCDPISEHNRLYWYRQTLGQGPEFLTYFQNEAQLEKSRLLSDRFSAERPKGSFSTLEIQRTEQGDSAMYLCASSVGQYEQYFGPGTRLTVT.

This clonotype was observed at least ten times. The genes are TRBV28 and TRBJ2-5; no clear D. This CDR3 contains 14 residues. Germline CDR1 MDHEN, CDR2 SYDVKM. Trimming took 3 bases from V and 0 from J, leaving 8 bases between them. The CDR3 DNA follows: TGTGCCAGCAGTTTGGTCCTGTACCAAGAGACCCAGTACTTC. It yields the protein CASSLVLYQETQYF.

This clonotype was picked up many times. The rearrangement links TRBV2 to TRBJ2-2; D is perhaps TRBD2 (5 bases). CDR3 length: 14 amino acids. Trimming stripped 6 bases from V and 1 base from J, with 9 bases between. CDR1 and CDR2 (germline): SNHLY, FYNNEI. CDR3 in amino acids: CASRGSKNTGELFF. The DNA for the CDR3 is TGTGCCAGCAGAGGGAGCAAGAACACCGGGGAGCTGTTTTTT.

In this sample, this clonotype turned up many times. V gene TRBV6-5 combines with J gene TRBJ1-2; D call uncertain. The CDR3 totals 14 residues. The germline gives CDR1 MNHEY, CDR2 SVGAGI. V lost 0 bases, J lost 1 base, and 6 bases lay in between. CDR3 loop: CASSYSNGNYGYTF. The CDR3 DNA follows: TGTGCCAGCAGTTACTCCAACGGTAACTATGGCTACACCTTC.

This clonotype was picked up many times. The rearrangement links TRBV5-6 to TRBJ2-7; 9 positions agree with TRBD1. CDR1 and CDR2 (germline): SGHDT, YYEEEE. J gave up 2 bases and V 0 bases, and 0 bases lay outside the gene matches. CDR3 length: 14 residues. The DNA for the CDR3 is TGTGCCAGCAGCTTGGGGACAGGGGCCTACGAGCAGTACTTC. Translated, it gives CASSLGTGAYEQYF.

This clonotype was found many times. The CDR3, as DNA: TGCACCAGCAGCCAAGATCGAGGGGTAGCGGGGGAAGGGGTAGACAATGAGCAGTTCTTC. Protein sequence: CTSSQDRGVAGEGVDNEQFF. The chain carries TRBV1 and TRBJ2-1; no DNA check was done on the table's D call, TRBD2. TRBV1 counts as a pseudogene. CDR3 size: 20 residues.

This clonotype occurred many times. V is TRBV10-2 and J is TRBJ2-1; TRBD2 matches at 11 bases. Germline V gene lookup returns CDR1 WSHSY and CDR2 SAAADI. This CDR3 comprises 17 residues. The V and J ends lost 3 bases and 3 bases, in that order; junction bases with no gene match: 7. This chain's CDR3 is CASSESSGGYLYNEQFF. The CDR3, as DNA: TGCGCCAGCAGTGAATCTAGCGGGGGGTACCTCTACAATGAGCAGTTCTTC.

This clonotype showed up just a few times. This chain links TRBV7-8 with TRBJ2-1; TRBD2 aligns across 8 bases. The germline gives CDR1 SGHVS, CDR2 FQNEAQ. This CDR3 spans 15 amino acids. J lost 6 bases, V lost 5 bases, and 9 bases had no gene match. The CDR3 DNA sequence: TGTGCCAGCAGCCCACAAGCGGGGGAGGTCAATGAGCAGTTCTTC. Protein sequence: CASSPQAGEVNEQFF.

By share, this clonotype counts as medium-sized (0.01 to 0.1%). The CDR3 loop is CASSPFESSYNEQFF. CDR3 nucleotides: TGCGCCAGCTCACCGTTCGAAAGCTCCTACAATGAGCAGTTCTTC. The chain joins TRBV4-3 to TRBJ2-1; no clear D. With 8 bases removed from V and 0 bases from J, the gap between germline ends came to 14 bases. Germline-derived CDR1 and CDR2 are LGHNA and YSLEER. This CDR3 is 15 amino acids long.